This T cell receptor (beta chain) was obtained from a study of blood T cell repertoires in COVID-19. Study-wide context: Researchers got acute and convalescent COVID-19 samples from the United States, Italy and Spain.

Per the authors' pipeline: By means of reference gene primer amplification, nucleated cell counts were estimated. Profiled with immunoSEQ multiplex PCR; TCRdb holds only in-frame clones, not every one. The DNA gave D and trimming, while V, J and clone size come from that table. The repertoire includes around 180,000 clones, about 82% of them detected once, and about 4.8% sits in the top ten. The CDR3 extends over 19 amino acids. V lost 1 base and J lost 0; bases outside the gene matches: 5. Germline V gene lookup returns CDR1 SGHNT and CDR2 YENEEA. The chain employs TRBV11-3 and TRBJ2-1; 14 nucleotides match TRBD2. Sequencing input: peripheral blood. The origin of this receptor is a woman in her twenties or thirties with acute or convalescent COVID-19. For the CDR3, the DNA is TGTGCCAGCAGCTTAGGTGGACTAGCGGGAGGTAGCTCCTACAATGAGCAGTTCTTC. Protein sequence: CASSLGGLAGGSSYNEQFF.